The source of this TCR beta chain is a study of control samples from healthy donors and cancer patients. Data came from immunoSEQ multiplex PCR; TCRdb stores just in-frame clones and leaves some out. The sample contains 60,000 to 95,000 clones, around 86% of which appear only once. Sequenced input: PBMCs. The receptor was derived from a woman aged 50 to 60 with colorectal cancer.

CDR3 DNA: TGCAGTGCTAGTAGAAGGACTAGCCCCTACACAGATACGCAGTATTTT. Protein: CSASRRTSPYTDTQYF. The chain combines TRBV20-1 with TRBJ2-3, with TRBD2 matching over 8 bases. The CDR3 spans 16 residues. Trimming took 3 bases from V and 2 from J; bases not matched to a gene: 10. Germline V gene lookup returns CDR1 DFQATT and CDR2 SNEGSKA (reference sequence).